This is a list of T cell receptor beta chains from one sample in a study of blood T cell repertoires in COVID-19. Clones were sequenced by immunoSEQ multiplex PCR, and TCRdb holds only the in-frame ones, with some missing. The sample lists 250,000 to 350,000 clones, around 86% seen once, with 0.94% in the top ten. The sample comprised peripheral blood. The origin of the receptors is a middle-aged woman who had recovered from COVID-19. The CDR3 runs from the conserved cysteine through the conserved F or W. Fields, in order: D gene, clone size, CDR3 length, J gene, V gene, CDR3 DNA, CDR3 protein. The D gene is left open where the match is weak. Expanded clones are given a class, and other clones once, few, many or no size at all.

>TRBD1|-|15|TRBJ2-7|TRBV5-1
TGCGCCAGCAGCCCTCCCGGGACAGGGCTCGACGAGCAGTACTTC
CASSPPGTGLDEQYF
>TRBD2|few|15|TRBJ2-7|TRBV5-4
TGTGCCAGCAGCACGGGACTAGCGGGTTCCTACGAGCAGTACTTC
CASSTGLAGSYEQYF
>-|few|12|TRBJ2-3|TRBV10-3
TGTGCCATCAGTGAGCCCCCGGATACGCAGTATTTT
CAISEPPDTQYF
>TRBD1|-|14|TRBJ1-1|TRBV10-3
TGTGCCATCAGAGAGACAGGGATGGATACTGAAGCTTTCTTT
CAIRETGMDTEAFF
>TRBD1|-|19|TRBJ2-7|TRBV19
TGTGCCAGTAGCGACGCCGGGACAGGGAATTTGGGTTACTCCTACGAGCAGTACTTC
CASSDAGTGNLGYSYEQYF
>TRBD2|-|15|TRBJ2-1|TRBV9
TGTGCCAGCAGCGCCGCTAGCGGGATCTACAATGAGCAGTTCTTC
CASSAASGIYNEQFF
>-|-|15|TRBJ1-1|TRBV13
TGTGCCAGCAGCTTAGTTAAGGCGGTTAGCGTTGAAGCTTTCTTT
CASSLVKAVSVEAFF
>-|-|15|TRBJ2-1|TRBV30
TGTGCCTGGACGCCAGCGTGGAACTCCTACAATGAGCAGTTCTTC
CAWTPAWNSYNEQFF
>TRBD2|-|18|TRBJ2-2|TRBV7-8
TGTGCCAGCAGCATCGACAGGGGACTAGCGGCGAACACCGGGGAGCTGTTTTTT
CASSIDRGLAANTGELFF
>-|-|10|TRBJ1-2|TRBV30
TGTGCCCGAGAAGAGGGCGGCTACACCTTC
CAREEGGYTF
>TRBD1|-|16|TRBJ1-1|TRBV28
TGTGCCAGCAGTTTGGGAGGGACAGGGGGCATCACTGAAGCTTTCTTT
CASSLGGTGGITEAFF
>-|few|13|TRBJ1-5|TRBV19
TGTGCCAGTAGGGACAGAAGCAATCAGCCCCAGCATTTT
CASRDRSNQPQHF
>TRBD1|-|15|TRBJ1-1|TRBV6-6
TGTGCCAGCAGTCCCCTGCCGACAGGGGAGACTGAAGCTTTCTTT
CASSPLPTGETEAFF
>-|-|13|TRBJ1-2|TRBV19
TGTGCCAGTACCCCGGGAAGATACTATGGCTACACCTTC
CASTPGRYYGYTF
>-|-|15|TRBJ2-7|TRBV6-5
TGTGCCAGCAGTTTAGTCCCAGGGCAGGCCTACGAGCAGTACTTC
CASSLVPGQAYEQYF
>-|-|14|TRBJ2-5|TRBV30
TGTGCCTGGAGTCTGGGGAGCAAACAAGAGACCCAGTACTTC
CAWSLGSKQETQYF
>-|once|13|TRBJ1-2|TRBV7-8
TGTGCCAGCAGCCTGGACAGCCTCTATGGCTACACCTTC
CASSLDSLYGYTF
>-|-|15|TRBJ2-3|TRBV7-2
TGTGCCAGCAGCGAATTAGCGGCCGGCACAGATACGCAGTATTTT
CASSELAAGTDTQYF
>TRBD1|-|15|TRBJ1-4|TRBV18
TGTGCCAGCTCACCCAGGACAGGGATAAGTGAAAAACTGTTTTTT
CASSPRTGISEKLFF
>-|-|17|TRBJ1-3|TRBV28
TGTGCCAGCTGCTCGGCGGAGGACGGGAGCTCTGGAAACACCATATATTTT
CASCSAEDGSSGNTIYF
>TRBD1|-|14|TRBJ1-4|TRBV7-9
TGTGCCAGCAGCTTTGCAGGGGGCGGTGAAAAACTGTTTTTT
CASSFAGGGEKLFF
>-|once|15|TRBJ1-2|TRBV18
TGTGCCAGCTCACCGACCAGCGAACAAAACTATGGCTACACCTTC
CASSPTSEQNYGYTF
>-|-|13|TRBJ1-1|TRBV18
TGTGCCAGCTCACCTGCCGGGAACACTGAAGCTTTCTTT
CASSPAGNTEAFF
>TRBD2|-|16|TRBJ2-5|TRBV27
TGTGCCAGCAGTTACCTAGCGGGAGGGCCTACAGAGACCCAGTACTTC
CASSYLAGGPTETQYF
>-|-|16|TRBJ1-1|TRBV11-1
TGTGCCAGCAGCTTATTGTCCGAGACAGGGAACACTGAAGCTTTCTTT
CASSLLSETGNTEAFF
>-|-|12|TRBJ2-7|TRBV6-5
TGTGCCAGCGTGCGACAGACCTACGAGCAGTACTTC
CASVRQTYEQYF